What follows are 10 T cell receptor beta chains derived from one specimen sequenced in a study of OX40 agonist ivuxolimab in advanced cancers. Method: immunoSEQ multiplex PCR; TCRdb's copy keeps in-frame clones and lacks some. The table records about 93,000 clones, about 91% of them present only once. Sequenced here: CD4+ or CD8+ T cells sorted from blood, sampled in a trial of the OX40 agonist ivuxolimab. Source of these receptors: an adult with an advanced solid tumor such as melanoma, head and neck, liver or kidney cancer.

This chain connects TRBV5-6 to TRBJ2-7; D not certain. This CDR3 is 17 amino acids long. Germline loops: CDR1 SGHDT, CDR2 YYEEEE. V was trimmed by 1 base and J by 0 bases, leaving 17 bases between them. Here the CDR3 reads CASSLLISDRYSYEQYF. In nucleotides, the CDR3 is TGTGCCAGCAGCTTGTTGATTTCGGACCGATACTCCTACGAGCAGTACTTC.

This chain connects TRBV11-2 to TRBJ1-4; 10 positions match TRBD1. This CDR3 contains 15 residues. The V segment lost 5 bases and the J segment 8 bases; nucleotides outside the gene matches: 8. The germline V gene encodes CDR1 SGHAT and CDR2 FQNNGV. CDR3 residues: CASSPRGTGEEKLFF. CDR3 sequence (DNA): TGTGCCAGCAGCCCCCGCGGGACAGGGGAGGAAAAACTGTTTTTT.

The chain links TRBV28 to TRBJ1-2; 10 nucleotides agree with TRBD1. V lost 4 bases, J lost 8 bases, and 10 bases stayed unmatched. The CDR3 has 15 amino acids. Germline assignment: CDR1 MDHEN and CDR2 SYDVKM. Here the CDR3 reads CASSSSFRDRGGYTF. The CDR3 DNA reads as TGTGCCAGCAGTTCCTCATTCCGGGACAGGGGAGGCTACACCTTC.

This chain joins TRBV28 and TRBJ1-3; 7 bases agree with TRBD1. In germline, CDR1 is MDHEN, CDR2 SYDVKM. CDR3 length: 15 amino acids. Trimming at V came to 3 bases and at J to 4 bases, leaving 6 bases not matched to a gene. CDR3 in amino acids: CASSLWDSRGNTIYF. As DNA, the CDR3 is TGTGCCAGCAGTTTGTGGGACAGCAGGGGAAACACCATATATTTT.

The rearrangement joins TRBV7-9 to TRBJ1-2; D gene uncertain. The CDR3 has 14 residues. Deletions cut 5 bases from V and 5 bases from J, with 15 bases between. Looked up from germline, CDR1 is SEHNR and CDR2 is FQNEAQ (reference sequence). In DNA form, the CDR3 reads TGTGCCAGCAGCCAAGTACGACGGGAGTATGGCTACACCTTC. Its translation is CASSQVRREYGYTF.

The CDR3 loop is CASSPPRGTNTEAFF. The CDR3 DNA reads TGTGCCAGCAGTCCCCCACGGGGGACGAACACTGAAGCTTTCTTT. This chain joins TRBV28 and TRBJ1-1, with D possibly being TRBD1 (5 bases). The V end was cut by 5 bases, the J end by 1 base, with 14 bases between. This CDR3 region has 15 residues. The germline V gene has CDR1 MDHEN and CDR2 SYDVKM.

J is TRBJ1-1 and V is TRBV27; D unresolved. In germline, CDR1 is MNHEY, CDR2 SMNVEV (reference sequence). CDR3 length equals 15 residues. V was pared by 0 bases and J by 2 bases, with 10 bases between. The CDR3: CASSLSGRSNTEAFF. The CDR3 DNA reads TGTGCCAGCAGTTTATCGGGCAGGTCAAACACTGAAGCTTTCTTT.

This sequence joins TRBV18 and TRBJ2-3; D gene unclear. V lost 5 bases and J 2 bases, leaving 11 bases between the germline ends. The CDR3 spans 14 residues. CDR1 and CDR2 (germline): KGHSH, LQKENI. Written as DNA, the CDR3 is TGTGCCAGCTCAAGGTCCCCCATCACAGATACGCAGTATTTT. Translation: CASSRSPITDTQYF.

This chain links TRBV5-1 with TRBJ2-3, with D uncertain. V lost 3 bases, J lost 0 bases, and 8 bases lay in between. Germline V gene lookup returns CDR1 SGHRS and CDR2 YFSETQ. The CDR3 is 14 residues long. Here the CDR3 DNA reads TGCGCCAGCAGCTCCGACACCAGCACAGATACGCAGTATTTT. Its translation: CASSSDTSTDTQYF.

The chain links TRBV4-1 to TRBJ2-7; perhaps TRBD2 as D (5 bases). CDR3 length equals 13 residues. Deletions cut 4 bases from V and 6 bases from J, with 13 bases between. CDR1 and CDR2 (germline): MGHRA, YSYEKL. DNA of the CDR3: TGCGCCAGCAGCCCCTACCGGGATCGCGAGCAGTACTTC. Amino acids: CASSPYRDREQYF.